This T cell receptor (beta chain) comes out of a study of blood T cell repertoires in COVID-19. Looked up from germline, CDR1 is SGHTS and CDR2 is YDEGEE. The CDR3 sequence is 16 residues long. Trimming took off 4 bases at V and 0 bases at J, with 13 bases between the two ends. The protocol was immunoSEQ multiplex PCR, while the TCRdb copy is restricted to in-frame clones and leaves out a portion. The sample lists under 150,000 clones, approximately 80% occurring once. The sequenced sample consisted of peripheral blood. The TCR sequence derives from a woman aged 55-69 years with active or convalescent COVID-19. The J gene is TRBJ1-4, the V gene TRBV5-8; D gene ambiguous. CDR3 DNA: TGTGCCAGCAGCACCCGGGAGGCCGCAACTAATGAAAAACTGTTTTTT. Residues: CASSTREAATNEKLFF.